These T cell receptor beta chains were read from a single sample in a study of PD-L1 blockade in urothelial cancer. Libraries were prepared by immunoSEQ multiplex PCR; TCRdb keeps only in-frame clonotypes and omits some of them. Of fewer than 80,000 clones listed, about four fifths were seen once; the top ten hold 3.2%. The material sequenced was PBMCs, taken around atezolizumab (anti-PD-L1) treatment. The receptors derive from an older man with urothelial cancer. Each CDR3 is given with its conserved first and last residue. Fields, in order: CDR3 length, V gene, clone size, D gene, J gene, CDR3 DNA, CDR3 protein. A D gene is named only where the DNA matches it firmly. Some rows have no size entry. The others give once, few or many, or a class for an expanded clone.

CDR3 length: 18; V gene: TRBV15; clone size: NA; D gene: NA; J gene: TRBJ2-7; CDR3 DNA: TGTGCCACCAGCAGAGATACCTCGGGAATAGTTCAGTCCTACGAGCAGTACTTC; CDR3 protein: CATSRDTSGIVQSYEQYF
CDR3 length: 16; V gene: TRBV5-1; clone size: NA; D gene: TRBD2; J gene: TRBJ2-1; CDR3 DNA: TGCGCCAGCAGCTCCCGACTAGCGGGAGGGCCTAATGAGCAGTTCTTC; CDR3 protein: CASSSRLAGGPNEQFF
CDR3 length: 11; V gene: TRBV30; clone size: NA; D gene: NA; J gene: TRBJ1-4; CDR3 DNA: TGTGCCTGGAGTGTAACCAGGAAACTGTTTTTT; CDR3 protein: CAWSVTRKLFF
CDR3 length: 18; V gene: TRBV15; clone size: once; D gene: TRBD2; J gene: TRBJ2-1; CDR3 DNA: TGTGCCACCAGCAGCGTACTAGCGGGAGATATCTCCTACAATGAGCAGTTCTTC; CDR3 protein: CATSSVLAGDISYNEQFF
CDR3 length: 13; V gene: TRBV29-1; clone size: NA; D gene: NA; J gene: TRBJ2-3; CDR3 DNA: TGCAGCTCCCTAAGGGCGGGTAGGGATACGCAGTATTTT; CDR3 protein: CSSLRAGRDTQYF
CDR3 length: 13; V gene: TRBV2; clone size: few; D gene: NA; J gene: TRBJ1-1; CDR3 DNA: TGTGCCAGCAGTGAGCGGGAGGGCACTGAAGCTTTCTTT; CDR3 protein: CASSEREGTEAFF
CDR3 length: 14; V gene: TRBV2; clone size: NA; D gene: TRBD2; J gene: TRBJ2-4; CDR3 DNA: TGTGCCAGCAGTGCCTCCCTAGCGGAGAACATTCAGTACTTC; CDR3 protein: CASSASLAENIQYF
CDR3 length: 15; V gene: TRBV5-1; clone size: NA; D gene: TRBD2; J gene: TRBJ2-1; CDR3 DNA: TGCGCCAGCAGCTTGCAATCCGGGAGGTATAATGAGCAGTTCTTC; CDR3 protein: CASSLQSGRYNEQFF
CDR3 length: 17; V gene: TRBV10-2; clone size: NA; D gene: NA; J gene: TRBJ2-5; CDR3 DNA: TGCGCCAGCAGCCCCAGGGTCGTAGAGGTTATGAAGGAGACCCAGTACTTC; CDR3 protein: CASSPRVVEVMKETQYF
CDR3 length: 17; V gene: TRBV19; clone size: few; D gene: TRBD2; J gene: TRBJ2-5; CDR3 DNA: TGTGCCAGTAGTACCCGACTAGCGGGAGGGGTACGCGAGACCCAGTACTTC; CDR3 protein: CASSTRLAGGVRETQYF
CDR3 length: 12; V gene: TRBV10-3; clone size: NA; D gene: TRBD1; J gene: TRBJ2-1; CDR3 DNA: TGTGCCATCGGCGGACAGGGCGATGAGCAGTTCTTC; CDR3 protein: CAIGGQGDEQFF
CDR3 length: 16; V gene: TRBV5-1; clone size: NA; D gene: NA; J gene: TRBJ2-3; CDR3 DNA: TGCGCCAGCAGCACACAGACACTGTCTAGCACAGATACGCAGTATTTT; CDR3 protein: CASSTQTLSSTDTQYF
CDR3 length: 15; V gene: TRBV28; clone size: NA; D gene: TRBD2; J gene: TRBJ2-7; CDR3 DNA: TGTGCCAGCAGGGGGACTAGCGGGAGAACCTCCGAGCAGTACTTC; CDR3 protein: CASRGTSGRTSEQYF
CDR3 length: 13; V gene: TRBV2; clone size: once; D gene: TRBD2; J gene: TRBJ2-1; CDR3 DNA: TGTGCCAGCTTGCTAGCGGGAGACAATGAGCAGTTCTTC; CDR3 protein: CASLLAGDNEQFF
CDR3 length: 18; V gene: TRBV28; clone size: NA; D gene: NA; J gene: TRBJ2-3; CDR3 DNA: TGTGCCAGCAGTACCAACTATCAAGCGGTAGGAAAGAGCAATACGCAGTATTTT; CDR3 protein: CASSTNYQAVGKSNTQYF
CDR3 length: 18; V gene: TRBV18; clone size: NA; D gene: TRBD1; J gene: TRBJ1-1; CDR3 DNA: TGTGCCAGCTCACCCCTGCTCCCGGGACAGGGTGTGAACACTGAAGCTTTCTTT; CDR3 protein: CASSPLLPGQGVNTEAFF
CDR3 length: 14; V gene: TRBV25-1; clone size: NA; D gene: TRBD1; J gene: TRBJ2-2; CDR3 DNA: TGTGCGAGCAAGGACAGGGGGAACACCGGGGAGCTGTTTTTT; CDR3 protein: CASKDRGNTGELFF
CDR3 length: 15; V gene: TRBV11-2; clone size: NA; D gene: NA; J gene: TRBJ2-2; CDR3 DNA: TGTGCCAGCAGCTCCGACAGACTGAACACCGGGGAGCTGTTTTTT; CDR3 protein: CASSSDRLNTGELFF
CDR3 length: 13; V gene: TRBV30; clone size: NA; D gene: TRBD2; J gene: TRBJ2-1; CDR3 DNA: TGTGCCTGGGATGGGACTAGCGGCGGGGAGCAGTTCTTC; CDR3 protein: CAWDGTSGGEQFF
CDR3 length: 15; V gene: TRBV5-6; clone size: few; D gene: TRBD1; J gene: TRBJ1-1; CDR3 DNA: TGTGCCAGCAGCTCCTCAGGGGGCCCGAACACTGAAGCTTTCTTT; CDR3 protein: CASSSSGGPNTEAFF
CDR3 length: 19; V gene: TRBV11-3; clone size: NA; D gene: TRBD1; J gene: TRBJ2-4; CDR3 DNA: TGTGCCAGCACCGACAGGCGCCAGGGGGCGAGGCGATCCAAAAACATTCAGTACTTC; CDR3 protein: CASTDRRQGARRSKNIQYF
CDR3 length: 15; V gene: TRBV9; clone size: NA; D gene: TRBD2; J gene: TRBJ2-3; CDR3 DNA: TGTGCCAGCAGCGTGACTAGCGGGAGGGGAGATACGCAGTATTTT; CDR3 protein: CASSVTSGRGDTQYF
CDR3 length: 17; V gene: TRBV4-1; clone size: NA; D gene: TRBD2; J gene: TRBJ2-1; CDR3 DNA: TGCGCCAGCAGCCAAGTAGGTAGCGGGAGCTCCTACAATGAGCAGTTCTTC; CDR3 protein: CASSQVGSGSSYNEQFF
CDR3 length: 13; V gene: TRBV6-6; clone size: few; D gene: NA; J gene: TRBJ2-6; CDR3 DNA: TGTGCCAGCAGTTTCGGTGGGGCCAACGTCCTGACTTTC; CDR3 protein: CASSFGGANVLTF
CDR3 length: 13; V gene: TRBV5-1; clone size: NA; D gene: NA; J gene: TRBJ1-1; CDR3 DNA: TGCGCCAGCAGCTTGGATAATCGAAGCGAAGCTTTCTTT; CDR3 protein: CASSLDNRSEAFF
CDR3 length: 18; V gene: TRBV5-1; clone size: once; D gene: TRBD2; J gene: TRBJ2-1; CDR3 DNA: TGCGCCAGCAGCTCCGGGACTAGCGGACTGGGGGCGATCAATGAGCAGTTCTTC; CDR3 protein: CASSSGTSGLGAINEQFF
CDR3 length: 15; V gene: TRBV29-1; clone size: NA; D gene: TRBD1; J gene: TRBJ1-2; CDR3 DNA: TGCAGCGTTGGTGGGACAGGGGACACTAACTATGGCTACACCTTC; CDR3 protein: CSVGGTGDTNYGYTF
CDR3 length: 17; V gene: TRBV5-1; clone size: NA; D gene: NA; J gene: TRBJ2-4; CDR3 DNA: TGCGCCAGCAGCTCCTCCGGGACAACTTTAGCCAAAAACATTCAGTACTTC; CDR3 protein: CASSSSGTTLAKNIQYF
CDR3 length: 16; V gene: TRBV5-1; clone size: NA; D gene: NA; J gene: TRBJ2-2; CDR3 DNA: TGCGCCAGCAGCTTGGAAGGGAGTGCGAACACCGGGGAGCTGTTTTTT; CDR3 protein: CASSLEGSANTGELFF
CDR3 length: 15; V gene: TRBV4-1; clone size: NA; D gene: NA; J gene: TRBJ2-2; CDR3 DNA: TGCGCCAGCAGAGGAGGGACAGTGGACACCGGGGAGCTGTTTTTT; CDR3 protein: CASRGGTVDTGELFF
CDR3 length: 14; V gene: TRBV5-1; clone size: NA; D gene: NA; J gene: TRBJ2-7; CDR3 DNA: TGCGCCAGCAGCTTGCCAGGGGAACCCTACGAGCAGTACTTC; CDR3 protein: CASSLPGEPYEQYF
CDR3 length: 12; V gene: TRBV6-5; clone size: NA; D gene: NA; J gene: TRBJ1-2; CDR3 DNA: TGTGCCAGCAGCAACGGGGGAAGAGGCTACACCTTC; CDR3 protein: CASSNGGRGYTF
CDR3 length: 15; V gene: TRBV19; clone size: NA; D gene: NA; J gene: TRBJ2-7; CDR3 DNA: TGTGCCAGTAGTATACCCGCCGCCAGGGTAACCGAGCAGTACTTC; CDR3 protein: CASSIPAARVTEQYF
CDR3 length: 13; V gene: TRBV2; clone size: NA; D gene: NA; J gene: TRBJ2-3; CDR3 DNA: TGTGCCAGCAGCCCGGACAGTACAGATACGCAGTATTTT; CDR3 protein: CASSPDSTDTQYF
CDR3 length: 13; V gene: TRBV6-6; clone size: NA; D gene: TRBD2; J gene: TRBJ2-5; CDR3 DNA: TGTGCCAGCAGGGTAGCGGGAGTGGAGACCCAGTACTTC; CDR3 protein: CASRVAGVETQYF
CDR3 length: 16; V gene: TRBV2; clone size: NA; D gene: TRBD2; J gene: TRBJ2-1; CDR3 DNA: TGTGCCAGCAGAACTACTAGCGGGAGGGCCGGGAATGAGCAGTTCTTC; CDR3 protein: CASRTTSGRAGNEQFF
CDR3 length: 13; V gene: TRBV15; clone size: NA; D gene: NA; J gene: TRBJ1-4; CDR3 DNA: TGTGCCACCAAGCAAGGATCGGGTGAAAAACTGTTTTTT; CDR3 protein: CATKQGSGEKLFF
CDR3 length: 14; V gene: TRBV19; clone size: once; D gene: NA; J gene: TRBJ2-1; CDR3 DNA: TGTGCCAGTAGTACGGACAAAGGGAAAAATGAGCAGTTCTTC; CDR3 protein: CASSTDKGKNEQFF